Below are 20 T cell receptor beta chains sequenced from a single sample in a study of shared clonotypes between healthy human individuals (TCRdb year 2020). Library method: the immunoSEQ multiplex PCR assay. TCRdb holds this immuneACCESS table with in-frame rearrangements only. Some clones are missing; in checked studies, unresolved V genes explain under half, and the rest has no known cause. The sample table shows about 2.3 million clones, and just under 95% are seen once. Around 0.4% of the sample is taken by the ten largest. Sequencing was done on a sample of naive CD4+ T cells from PBMCs. What this sample's cell subset or site label stands for: CD45RA+ positively selected. These receptors all come from a man aged 18 to 30 in good health. Some clones in this sample may be carry-over from other donors' samples.

In DNA, the CDR3 is TGTGCCAGCAGCTCTGCCTCGGGCGGGGACCACAATGAGCAGTTCTTC. Protein sequence: CASSSASGGDHNEQFF. The chain uses TRBV11-2 and TRBJ2-1; D may be TRBD2 (6 bases). The CDR3 is 16 residues long. Per the germline V gene, CDR1 is SGHAT and CDR2 is FQNNGV. Trimming shortened V by 4 bases and J by 5 bases, and 18 bases separated the two germline ends.

Of note for this clone: Other DNA sequences from this sample encode an identical CDR3 as well. V usage is TRBV2 and J usage is TRBJ2-1; tentatively, D is TRBD1 or TRBD2 (5 bases each). The CDR3 extends over 12 amino acids. In germline, CDR1 is SNHLY, CDR2 FYNNEI. V was pared by 6 bases and J by 4 bases, with 7 bases between. CDR3 nucleotide sequence: TGTGCCAGCAGGGGGGATTACAATGAGCAGTTCTTC. Protein sequence: CASRGDYNEQFF.

V and J are TRBV4-2 and TRBJ1-1; D may be TRBD1 (5 bases). Germline lookup yields CDR1 LGHNA and CDR2 YNFKEQ. With 4 bases removed from V and 3 bases from J, the gap between germline ends came to 15 bases. There are 15 residues in the CDR3. CDR3 residues: CASSRDGVPDTEAFF. CDR3 bases: TGTGCCAGCAGCCGGGACGGGGTGCCTGACACTGAAGCTTTCTTT.

Comment on this clone: This same CDR3 is encoded by further DNA sequences in the sample. The chain is built from TRBV5-1 and TRBJ2-5; 9 nucleotides line up with TRBD2. The V gene's germline CDR1 is SGHRS and CDR2 YFSETQ. Trimming took 1 base from V and 5 from J; bases not matched to a gene: 3. This CDR3 is 14 amino acids long. The CDR3 loop is CASSLLAGVETQYF. For the CDR3, the DNA is TGCGCCAGCAGCTTGTTAGCGGGAGTGGAGACCCAGTACTTC.

This chain links TRBV19 with TRBJ2-1; 8 bases agree with TRBD2. The CDR3 is 14 residues long. Germline V gives CDR1 LNHDA, CDR2 SQIVND (reference sequence). V shed 4 bases, J shed 7 bases, and the junction held 6 bases outside the gene matches. The CDR3 nucleotides are TGTGCCAGTAGTAAGCCGGGAGGGGTGAATGAGCAGTTCTTC. Translated, it gives CASSKPGGVNEQFF.

The chain is built from TRBV29-1 and TRBJ2-1, with TRBD1 matching 7 bases. CDR1 SQVTM and CDR2 ANQGSEA come from the germline V gene. V shed 5 bases, J shed 12 bases, and the junction held 7 bases outside the gene matches. The CDR3 spans 11 residues. The CDR3 here is CSVSGHRGQFF. CDR3 DNA sequence: TGCAGCGTTAGTGGGCACAGGGGGCAGTTCTTC.

The chain joins TRBV29-1 to TRBJ2-2, with 11 bases fitting TRBD2. The CDR3 is 13 residues long. The germline V gene has CDR1 SQVTM and CDR2 ANQGSEA. V lost 8 bases and J lost 5; bases outside the gene matches: 4. CDR3 nucleotides: TGCAGCTCCTGGACTAGCGGGACCGGGGAGCTGTTTTTT. It encodes CSSWTSGTGELFF.

The chain joins TRBV9 to TRBJ1-4; D is perhaps TRBD1 (5 bases). In germline, CDR1 is SGDLS, CDR2 YYNGEE. V gave up 2 bases and J gave up 4 bases, with 9 bases separating them. This CDR3 spans 14 amino acids. CDR3 coding DNA: TGTGCCAGCAGCGTTCAGGGTCATAATGAAAAACTGTTTTTT. Residues: CASSVQGHNEKLFF.

V and J are TRBV27 and TRBJ2-3; D unresolved. Germline assignment: CDR1 MNHEY and CDR2 SMNVEV (reference sequence). This CDR3 has 16 residues. V was shortened by 2 bases and J by 0 bases, with 12 bases between the two germline ends. CDR3 protein: CASSLLLGRSTDTQYF. CDR3 sequence (DNA): TGTGCCAGCAGTTTACTCCTAGGACGGAGCACAGATACGCAGTATTTT.

The V gene is TRBV9, the J gene TRBJ2-7; perhaps D is TRBD1 or TRBD2 (5 bases each). In germline, CDR1 is SGDLS, CDR2 YYNGEE. V was trimmed by 0 bases and J by 3 bases, leaving 16 bases between them. The CDR3 runs to 16 residues. The CDR3 DNA follows: TGTGCCAGCAGCGTAGGTAAGGGACCTCCCTTCTACGAGCAGTACTTC. This translates into CASSVGKGPPFYEQYF.

V and J are TRBV7-8 and TRBJ2-7, with D hard to call. CDR3 size: 15 residues. Germline CDR1 reads SGHVS; CDR2 reads FQNEAQ. V gave up 5 bases and J gave up 1 base, with 15 bases separating them. CDR3 sequence: CASSPRDRVSYEQYF. The CDR3 nucleotides read TGTGCCAGCAGCCCCCGTGATAGGGTTTCCTACGAGCAGTACTTC.

The rearrangement joins TRBV11-2 to TRBJ2-1, with D perhaps being TRBD1 or TRBD2 (6 bases each). The CDR3 length is 15 residues. Trimming took 5 bases from V and 3 from J, leaving 14 bases between them. From germline, CDR1 is SGHAT and CDR2 FQNNGV. DNA of the CDR3: TGTGCCAGCAGCGCACGTGGGGGGCACTACAATGAGCAGTTCTTC. Translating gives CASSARGGHYNEQFF. The full variable domain, completed using reference TRBV11-2 and TRBJ2-1, is EAGVAQSPRYKIIEKRQSVAFWCNPISGHATLYWYQQILGQGPKLLIQFQNNGVVDDSQLPKDRFSAERLKGVDSTLKIQPAKLEDSAVYLCASSARGGHYNEQFFGPGTRLTVL.

The chain links TRBV27 to TRBJ2-1; D unclear. The V and J ends lost 7 bases and 2 bases respectively, with 9 bases between them. The CDR3 contains 13 residues. Germline CDR1 MNHEY, CDR2 SMNVEV (reference sequence). The CDR3 sequence is CASTSSPYNEQFF. CDR3 sequence (DNA): TGTGCCAGCACCTCTAGTCCCTACAATGAGCAGTTCTTC.

The chain uses TRBV11-3 and TRBJ2-1; D gene uncertain. The germline gives CDR1 SGHNT, CDR2 YENEEA. The CDR3 is 12 amino acids. The V gene lost 5 bases and the J gene lost 9 bases, with 11 bases spanning the gap. This CDR3 is CASSPGRAEQFF. The CDR3 nucleotides read TGTGCCAGCAGCCCCGGTAGGGCTGAGCAGTTCTTC.

The V call is TRBV13, the J call TRBJ1-1; D gene unclear. This CDR3 is built from 12 residues. Per the germline V gene, CDR1 is PRHDT and CDR2 is FYEKMQ (reference sequence). V gave up 1 base and J gave up 10 bases, with 10 bases separating them. Written as DNA, the CDR3 is TGTGCCAGCAGCTTAGTTTTCTCGGGAGCTTTCTTT. Its protein is CASSLVFSGAFF.

The gene calls are TRBV5-1 and TRBJ1-3; D is possibly TRBD1 (6 bases). The CDR3 length is 15 residues. V lost 3 bases to trimming and J lost 2 bases, with 12 bases between them. Per germline, CDR1 SGHRS and CDR2 YFSETQ. CDR3 bases: TGCGCCAGCAGCTCACTACAGGGTGCTGGAAACACCATATATTTT. It specifies CASSSLQGAGNTIYF.

The CDR3 nucleotides are TGTGCCAGCTCACCACCGGTAGGGGTGAACACTGAAGCTTTCTTT. Protein: CASSPPVGVNTEAFF. The chain combines TRBV18 with TRBJ1-1; a possible D gene is TRBD1 (5 bases). The germline V and J ends were trimmed by 0 bases and 0 bases, with 8 bases remaining between them. CDR1 is KGHSH and CDR2 is LQKENI in the germline V gene. There are 15 residues in the CDR3.

This chain links TRBV27 with TRBJ2-3; 8 bases match TRBD1. V lost 2 bases and J lost 2; bases outside the gene matches: 3. CDR3 length equals 15 residues. Germline loops: CDR1 MNHEY, CDR2 SMNVEV (reference sequence). The chain's CDR3 is CASSLRDRYTDTQYF. CDR3 coding DNA: TGTGCCAGCAGTTTAAGGGACAGGTACACAGATACGCAGTATTTT.

The J gene is TRBJ1-1, the V gene TRBV4-1, with a possible D match to TRBD1 (5 bases). Germline loops: CDR1 MGHRA, CDR2 YSYEKL. Trimming pared 0 bases from V and 5 bases from J, leaving 13 bases between. The CDR3 runs to 15 residues. The CDR3 here is CASSQDLFRGTEAFF. CDR3 in DNA: TGCGCCAGCAGCCAAGATCTGTTTAGGGGAACTGAAGCTTTCTTT.

CDR3 sequence (DNA): TGTGCCAGCAGGCTTGCAACTAATGAAAAACTGTTTTTT. Translation: CASRLATNEKLFF. This chain links TRBV2 with TRBJ1-4; D uncertain. This CDR3 contains 13 residues. CDR1 is SNHLY, CDR2 FYNNEI, per germline. V was shortened by 6 bases and J by 0 bases, with 5 bases between the two germline ends.